Given below is one T cell receptor (beta chain) in context. The sample is drawn from a study of control samples from healthy donors and cancer patients. V was pared by 5 bases and J by 2 bases, with 10 bases of the junction left unmatched. The CDR3 covers 16 residues. The germline V gene has CDR1 SEHNR and CDR2 FQNEAQ (reference sequence). Sequencing used immunoSEQ multiplex PCR; TCRdb keeps in-frame clones, though not all of them. This table holds 150,000 to 200,000 clones, over 85% found once. Source material: blood. The J gene is TRBJ1-1, the V gene TRBV7-9; 8 nucleotides match TRBD1. The receptor's source is a man aged 25 to 45 in good health. CDR3 loop: CASSRLLDRGNTEAFF. The CDR3 region has the DNA TGTGCCAGCAGCCGACTCCTCGACAGGGGAAACACTGAAGCTTTCTTT.